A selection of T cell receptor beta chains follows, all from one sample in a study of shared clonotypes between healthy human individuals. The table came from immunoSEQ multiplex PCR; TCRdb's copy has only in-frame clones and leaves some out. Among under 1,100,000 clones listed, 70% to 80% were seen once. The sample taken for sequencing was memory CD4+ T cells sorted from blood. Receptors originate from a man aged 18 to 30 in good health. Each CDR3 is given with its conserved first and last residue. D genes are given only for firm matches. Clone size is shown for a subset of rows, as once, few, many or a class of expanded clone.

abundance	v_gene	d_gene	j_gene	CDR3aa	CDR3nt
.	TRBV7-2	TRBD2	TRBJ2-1	CASSSGTRGNEQFF	TGTGCCAGCAGCTCGGGGACTAGAGGCAATGAGCAGTTCTTC
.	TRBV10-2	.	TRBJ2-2	CASSPGRNTGELFF	TGCGCCAGCTCCCCGGGACGGAACACCGGGGAGCTGTTTTTT
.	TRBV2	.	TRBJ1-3	CASRGNLGNTIYF	TGTGCCAGCCGGGGAAATCTTGGAAACACCATATATTTT
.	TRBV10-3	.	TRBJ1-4	CAISPPDGMKLFF	TGTGCCATCAGTCCTCCCGACGGGATGAAACTGTTTTTT
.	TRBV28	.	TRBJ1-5	CASKGQYHQPQHF	TGTGCCAGCAAAGGGCAGTATCATCAGCCCCAGCATTTT
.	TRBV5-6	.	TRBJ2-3	CASSSRAFTDTQYF	TGTGCCAGCAGCTCCCGGGCCTTCACAGATACGCAGTATTTT
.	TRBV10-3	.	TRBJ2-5	CAISESGRQETQYF	TGTGCCATCAGTGAGTCCGGCAGGCAAGAGACCCAGTACTTC
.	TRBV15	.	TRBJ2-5	CATSSRVGETQYF	TGTGCCACCAGCAGCCGCGTTGGGGAGACCCAGTACTTC
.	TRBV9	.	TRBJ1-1	CASSAGHSGNTEAFF	TGTGCCAGCAGCGCAGGACACTCGGGAAACACTGAAGCTTTCTTT
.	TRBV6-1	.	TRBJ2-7	CASRYAGLYEQYF	TGTGCCAGCAGATACGCCGGACTCTACGAGCAGTACTTC
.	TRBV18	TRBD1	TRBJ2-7	CASSPGQGGPYEQYF	TGTGCCAGCTCCCCCGGACAGGGGGGGCCCTACGAGCAGTACTTC
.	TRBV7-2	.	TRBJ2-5	CASSLYRETQYF	TGTGCCAGCAGCTTATATCGAGAGACCCAGTACTTC
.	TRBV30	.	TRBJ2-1	CAWRPDPLNEQFF	TGTGCCTGGAGACCCGACCCCCTGAATGAGCAGTTCTTC
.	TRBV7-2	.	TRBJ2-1	CASSSRLSGREQFF	TGTGCCAGCAGCTCAAGACTGTCTGGGAGGGAGCAGTTCTTC
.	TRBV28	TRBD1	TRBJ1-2	CAGRGGGSRGYTF	TGTGCCGGTCGGGGAGGGGGCAGCCGTGGCTACACCTTC
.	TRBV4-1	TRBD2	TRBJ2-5	CASSQWTSGSMETQYF	TGCGCCAGCAGCCAATGGACTAGCGGGAGCATGGAGACCCAGTACTTC
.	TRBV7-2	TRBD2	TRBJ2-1	CASSPGGSDNEQFF	TGTGCCAGCAGCCCCGGGGGGAGTGACAATGAGCAGTTCTTC
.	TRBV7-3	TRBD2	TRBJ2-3	CASSLKSGGGTDTQYF	TGTGCCAGCAGCTTAAAAAGCGGGGGGGGCACAGATACGCAGTATTTT
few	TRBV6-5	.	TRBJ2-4	CASSRGEAKNIQYF	TGTGCCAGCAGCCGGGGCGAGGCCAAAAACATTCAGTACTTC
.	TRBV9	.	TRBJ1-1	CASSVHGQVENTEAFF	TGTGCCAGCAGCGTACACGGGCAGGTGGAGAACACTGAAGCTTTCTTT
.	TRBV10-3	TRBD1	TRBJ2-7	CAISESRDRGYEQYF	TGTGCCATCAGTGAGTCCCGGGACAGGGGCTACGAGCAGTACTTC
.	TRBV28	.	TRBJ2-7	CATTQAQGYSYEQYF	TGTGCCACTACCCAGGCACAGGGATACTCCTACGAGCAGTACTTC
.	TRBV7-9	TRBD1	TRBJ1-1	CASSFTGGTEAFF	TGTGCCAGCAGCTTTACAGGGGGCACTGAAGCTTTCTTT
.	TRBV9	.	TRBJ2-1	CASSVASGWNNEQFF	TGTGCCAGCAGCGTAGCCAGCGGGTGGAACAATGAGCAGTTCTTC
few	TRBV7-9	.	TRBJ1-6	CASSPDSYNSPLHF	TGTGCCAGCAGCCCAGACAGTTATAATTCACCCCTCCACTTT
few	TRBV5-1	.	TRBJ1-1	CASSNGPNAKEVAFF	TGCGCCAGCAGCAACGGACCCAACGCGAAGGAGGTAGCTTTCTTT
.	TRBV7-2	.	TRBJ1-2	CASSSTVGVGGYTF	TGTGCCAGCAGCTCAACCGTGGGAGTGGGAGGCTACACCTTC
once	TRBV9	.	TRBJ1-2	CASSVASTLNYGYTF	TGTGCCAGCAGCGTAGCTAGCACCCTCAACTATGGCTACACCTTC
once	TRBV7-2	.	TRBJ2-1	CASSSSRNPYNEQFF	TGTGCCAGCAGCTCCTCGAGAAACCCCTACAATGAGCAGTTCTTC
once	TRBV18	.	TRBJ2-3	CASSPRQGTDTQYF	TGTGCCAGCTCACCACGGCAAGGCACAGATACGCAGTATTTT
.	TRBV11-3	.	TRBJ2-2	CASSNREGGELFF	TGTGCCAGCAGCAACAGGGAGGGCGGGGAGCTGTTTTTT
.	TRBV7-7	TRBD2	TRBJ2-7	CASSSPSGGAGEQYF	TGTGCTAGCAGCTCCCCCTCGGGGGGGGCAGGGGAGCAGTACTTC
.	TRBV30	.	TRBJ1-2	CAWSDPGYTF	TGTGCCTGGAGTGATCCGGGCTACACCTTC
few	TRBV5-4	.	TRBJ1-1	CASSSGRERNTEAFF	TGTGCCAGCAGCTCAGGAAGGGAAAGGAACACTGAAGCTTTCTTT
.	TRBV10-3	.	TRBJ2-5	CAISGGQLGETQYF	TGTGCCATCAGTGGTGGGCAGTTGGGGGAGACCCAGTACTTC
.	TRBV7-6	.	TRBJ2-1	CASSPIDSLRVNEQFF	TGTGCCAGCAGCCCCATCGACAGCCTGAGGGTAAATGAGCAGTTCTTC
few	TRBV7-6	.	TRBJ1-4	CASSSAGTTNEKLFF	TGTGCCAGCAGCTCCGCGGGGACCACTAATGAAAAACTGTTTTTT
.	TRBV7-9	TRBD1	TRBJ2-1	CASRPAWDRERSHNEQFF	TGTGCCAGCAGGCCAGCGTGGGACAGGGAAAGGAGCCACAATGAGCAGTTCTTC
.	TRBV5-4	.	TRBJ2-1	CASSLVRVNEQFF	TGTGCCAGCAGCTTGGTCCGTGTAAATGAGCAGTTCTTC
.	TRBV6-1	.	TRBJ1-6	CASGQLGNSPLHF	TGTGCCAGCGGACAGTTGGGTAATTCACCCCTCCACTTT
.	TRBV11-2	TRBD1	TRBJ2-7	CASSPGTGSYEQYF	TGTGCCAGCAGCCCCGGGACAGGGTCCTACGAGCAGTACTTC